This T cell receptor beta chain appears in the sequencing data of a study of shared clonotypes between healthy human individuals. Turning to the study itself: Donors consisted of two women and a few men between 18 and 49. Study-wide results and caveats: The donor pool, a small one, limited the genetic and exposure-history diversity represented.

Turning to this clone: Its matching antigen is unknown.

The CDR3 has 13 residues. V lost 6 bases to trimming and J lost 3 bases, with 9 bases between them. Per germline, CDR1 SGHVS and CDR2 FNYEAQ. Measured with immunoSEQ multiplex PCR; TCRdb has only the in-frame clones, and not every one. The sample holds about 1.1 million clones, 70% to 80% seen once. This TCR derives from a man younger than 35 in good health. Some clones in this sample may be carry-over from other donors' samples. This chain connects TRBV7-6 to TRBJ2-1; D remains ambiguous. The sample consisted of memory CD4+ T cells from PBMCs. Subset denoted: CD45RA-negative fraction. The CDR3 DNA reads as TGTGCCAGCAGTTCGTCCAACTACAATGAGCAGTTCTTC. Translated, it gives CASSSSNYNEQFF.